Following are 4 T cell receptor beta chains from one sample sequenced in a study of cytomegalovirus exposure and HLA in healthy donors (dated by TCRdb to 2016 to 2017). Receptor libraries were prepared by the immunoSEQ multiplex PCR assay. A mixture of 60 forward primers for TCR Vbeta segments and 13 reverse primers for TCR Jbeta segments was used in the multiplex PCR. Sourced from immuneACCESS, this table was stored by TCRdb with only in-frame sequences that have V and J called. A share of the clones is absent; for the studies checked, an unresolved V gene accounts for under half, and the remainder has no known explanation. This specimen's table enumerates just under 90,000 clones. Approximately 5.7% of the sample is taken by the ten largest. The sample was PBMCs. All receptors come from a girl between 10 and 17 years old in good health and CMV-seropositive.

V and J are TRBV13 and TRBJ2-5; 7 bases match TRBD1. There are 13 residues in the CDR3. Germline assignment: CDR1 PRHDT and CDR2 FYEKMQ (reference sequence). The trim removed 4 bases at V and 3 bases at J, leaving 2 bases unmatched. The chain's CDR3 is CASSSDREETQYF. The DNA for the CDR3 is TGTGCCAGCAGCTCCGACAGGGAAGAGACCCAGTACTTC.

This chain connects TRBV4-3 to TRBJ1-4; weak D call: TRBD1 (6 bases). Germline V gives CDR1 LGHNA, CDR2 YSLEER. V lost 4 bases to trimming and J lost 6 bases, with 18 bases between them. The CDR3 totals 16 residues. The CDR3 spells CASSPYLQGIDEKLFF. DNA for the CDR3: TGCGCCAGCAGCCCGTACCTACAGGGTATAGATGAAAAACTGTTTTTT.

The chain links TRBV4-3 to TRBJ1-4; 9 bases align to TRBD1. Unmatched junction bases numbered 9, after V lost 4 bases and J lost 6 bases. The length of the CDR3 is 16 residues. The germline V gene has CDR1 LGHNA and CDR2 YSLEER. The CDR3 region has the DNA TGCGCCAGCAGCCCCTCACAGGGGGCTTATCATGAAAAACTGTTTTTT. This gives the protein CASSPSQGAYHEKLFF.

The CDR3 protein is CASSPKTGGGGLSYGYTF. CDR3 bases: TGCGCCAGCAGCCCCAAGACAGGGGGCGGTGGGTTGAGCTATGGCTACACCTTC. This chain connects TRBV5-1 to TRBJ1-2; 10 positions match TRBD1. V dropped 4 bases and J dropped 4; count of bases not matched to a gene: 16. CDR1 and CDR2 from the germline V gene are SGHRS and YFSETQ. The CDR3 runs 18 residues.